This entry lists 18 T cell receptor beta chains sequenced from one sample in a study of T-cell reconstitution after alpha-beta-depleted transplantation in children. Unique molecular identifiers were used to barcode this TCRbeta library. TCRdb called the PCR reads again in MiXCR, with one record for every CDR3 protein. Seen here are 6,000 or so distinct CDR3 sequences, roughly a sixth observed once, and the top ten hold about 80%. The sample in question was PBMCs, mostly from graft donor cells, obtained 180 days after TCRalphabeta/CD19-depleted stem cell transplant. The receptors were gathered from a patient under 10 years old who had a stem cell transplant for inherited bone marrow failure, so the T cells may come from the graft donor.

This clonotype was recorded many times. The rearrangement links TRBV5-5 to TRBJ1-1; possibly TRBD1 for D (6 bases). Trimming removed 5 bases at V and 4 bases at J, with 18 bases between. The CDR3 extends over 15 amino acids. Germline values: CDR1 SGHKS, CDR2 YYEKEE (reference sequence). The CDR3 DNA reads TGTGCCAGCAGTTCGCCTCGGGGGCAGGTCACTGAAGCTTTCTTT. Translation: CASSSPRGQVTEAFF.

In this sample, this clonotype turned up many times. The rearrangement uses TRBV6-5 and TRBJ2-2; D uncertain. V shed 2 bases and J shed 1 base, with 17 bases lying between them. The length of the CDR3 is 18 residues. Germline V CDR1 and CDR2: MNHEY, SVGAGI. The CDR3 sequence is CASSYGWPSLRNTGELFF. CDR3 nucleotides: TGTGCCAGCAGTTACGGGTGGCCCTCCTTGCGGAACACCGGGGAGCTGTTTTTT.

This clonotype was counted once. J is TRBJ2-5 and V is TRBV20-1; tentative D call: TRBD2 (5 bases). Germline V gene lookup returns CDR1 DFQATT and CDR2 SNEGSKA (reference sequence). The CDR3 has 14 amino acids. The CDR3 nucleotides are TGCAGCTCGGCCGCGGCGCCGGGCGGGGAGACCCAGTACTTC. This translates into CSSAAAPGGETQYF.

This chain joins TRBV5-1 and TRBJ2-5; D is uncertain. Germline V gives CDR1 SGHRS, CDR2 YFSETQ. The CDR3 spans 12 residues. The V and J ends lost 3 bases and 0 bases respectively, with 3 bases between them. In nucleotides, the CDR3 is TGCGCCAGCAGCTCGAACCAAGAGACCCAGTACTTC. Translating gives CASSSNQETQYF.

This clonotype was found many times. This sequence joins TRBV7-9 and TRBJ2-2; D is perhaps TRBD1 (6 bases). The CDR3 is made up of 15 amino acids. CDR1 SEHNR and CDR2 FQNEAQ come from the germline V gene (reference sequence). Trimming took off 6 bases at V and 2 bases at J, with 13 bases between the two ends. Here the CDR3 reads CASSSRDTNTGELFF. The DNA for the CDR3 is TGTGCCAGCAGTTCTAGGGACACAAACACCGGGGAGCTGTTTTTT.

This clonotype was counted at least ten times. The chain combines TRBV18 with TRBJ2-1; perhaps TRBD2 as D (6 bases). The CDR3 has 15 residues. Germline V lookup: CDR1 KGHSH, CDR2 LQKENI. Trimming stripped 3 bases from V and 7 bases from J, with 16 bases between. The CDR3 nucleotides read TGTGCCAGCTCACCCCCACTCGGGAGTATAAATGAGCAGTTCTTC. Protein product: CASSPPLGSINEQFF.

Worth noting for this clonotype: A much larger clone is a single base away; this may be a read error. This chain joins TRBV4-3 and TRBJ2-1, with 8 positions matching TRBD2. Germline values: CDR1 LGHNA, CDR2 YSLEER. V gave up 1 base and J gave up 7 bases; unmatched junction bases: 6. The CDR3 spans 15 residues. CDR3 sequence: CASSQGEREINEQFF. The CDR3 coding sequence is TGCGCCAGCAGCCAAGGAGAGCGGGAGATAAATGAGCAGTTCTTC.

This clonotype was seen many times. This chain uses TRBV12-3 or TRBV12-4 with TRBJ1-2; 9 bases line up with TRBD1. The CDR3 sequence is 16 residues long. J gave up 2 bases and V 7 bases, and 11 bases lay outside the gene matches. The CDR3 loop reads CASTTSPGTGNYGYTF. CDR3 sequence (DNA): TGTGCCAGCACCACAAGTCCCGGGACAGGGAACTATGGCTACACCTTC.

This clonotype was found many times. The J gene is TRBJ2-2, the V gene TRBV20-1; 7 positions agree with TRBD1. The CDR3 contains 15 residues. CDR1 and CDR2 (germline): DFQATT, SNEGSKA (reference sequence). Trimming removed 1 base from V and 4 bases from J; junction bases left unmatched: 6. DNA of the CDR3: TGCAGTGCTAGAGGCCAACAGGGGCGCACCGGGGAGCTGTTTTTT. Amino acid sequence: CSARGQQGRTGELFF.

This clonotype was recorded many times. The DNA of the CDR3 is TGTGCCAGCTTTATAGCGGTCCCTAAATACCAAGAGACCCAGTACTTC. Its protein is CASFIAVPKYQETQYF. The chain recombines TRBV6-1 with TRBJ2-5; possibly TRBD2 for D (6 bases). This CDR3 has 16 amino acids. Trimming removed 8 bases at V and 0 bases at J, with 19 bases between. In germline, CDR1 is MNHNS, CDR2 SASEGT.

This clonotype was counted ten times or more. The rearrangement uses TRBV5-1 and TRBJ2-1; D gene uncertain. V was cut by 2 bases and J by 0 bases, with 15 bases left in between. This CDR3 is built from 17 residues. Germline CDR1 SGHRS, CDR2 YFSETQ. This chain's CDR3 is CASSFLGAAFSYNEQFF. In DNA, the CDR3 is TGCGCCAGCAGCTTTTTGGGCGCGGCTTTCTCCTACAATGAGCAGTTCTTC.

Note on this clonotype: This may arise from a read error, as a much more abundant clone is one base away. The chain carries TRBV7-2 and TRBJ1-4; D gene uncertain. The CDR3 totals 13 residues. Looked up from germline, CDR1 is SGHTA and CDR2 is FQGNSA. V lost 5 bases and J 7 bases, leaving 11 bases between the germline ends. As DNA, the CDR3 is TGTGCCAGCAGCGCGTCAGAGCCTGAAAAACTGTTTTTT. It encodes CASSASEPEKLFF. Full variable domain (missing parts from reference TRBV7-2 and TRBJ1-4): GAGVSQSPSNKVTEKGKDVELRCDPISGHTALYWYRQSLGQGLEFLIYFQGNSAPDKSGLPSDRFSAERTGGSVSTLTIQRTQQEDSAVYLCASSASEPEKLFFGSGTQLSVL.

This clonotype was counted ten times or more. This chain uses TRBV15 with TRBJ2-1, with D perhaps matching TRBD1 (5 bases). From germline, CDR1 is LNHNV and CDR2 YYDKDF (reference sequence). The CDR3 runs to 16 residues. Trimming stripped 1 base from V and 0 bases from J, with 10 bases between. The CDR3 DNA follows: TGTGCCACCAGCAGAGGGCAGGGCAGCTCCTACAATGAGCAGTTCTTC. This sequence encodes CATSRGQGSSYNEQFF.

This clonotype was detected ten times or more. The CDR3 DNA reads TGTGCCAGCAGCTCCGGGACTAGCGCAATTACTAGCACAGATACGCAGTATTTT. The encoded protein is CASSSGTSAITSTDTQYF. The rearrangement joins TRBV7-2 to TRBJ2-3; 10 bases are a match to TRBD2. This CDR3 comprises 18 residues. The germline CDR1 and CDR2 sequences are SGHTA and FQGNSA. With V trimmed by 4 bases and J by 0 bases, 10 bases remained unmatched.

This clonotype was seen many times. The genes are TRBV6-2 or TRBV6-3 and TRBJ2-7, with 10 bases matching TRBD2. Germline values: CDR1 MNHEY, CDR2 SVGEGT. CDR3 length equals 14 residues. Unmatched junction bases numbered 8, after V lost 6 bases and J lost 6 bases. CDR3 residues: CASRPSGSFAEQYF. For the CDR3, the DNA is TGTGCCAGCAGGCCTAGCGGGAGTTTTGCCGAGCAGTACTTC.

Ten or more counts support this clonotype. The V call is TRBV7-9, the J call TRBJ2-3; D might be TRBD1 (6 bases). CDR3 length: 14 amino acids. Deletions cut 5 bases from V and 6 bases from J, with 15 bases between. Germline V CDR1 and CDR2: SEHNR, FQNEAQ (reference sequence). Here the CDR3 reads CASSPHRVRDTQYF. The DNA for the CDR3 is TGTGCCAGCAGCCCTCACAGGGTTAGGGATACGCAGTATTTT.

This clonotype was counted many times. The chain joins TRBV20-1 to TRBJ1-5; the match to TRBD1 covers 8 bases. In germline, CDR1 is DFQATT, CDR2 SNEGSKA (reference sequence). This CDR3 contains 16 residues. The V and J ends lost 3 bases and 6 bases, in that order; junction bases with no gene match: 13. CDR3 loop: CSAREGAGGAGQPQHF. CDR3 DNA: TGCAGTGCTAGGGAAGGGGCAGGGGGCGCAGGTCAGCCCCAGCATTTT.

The V and J genes are TRBV8-2 and TRBJ1-2; TRBD1, the D gene given by the table, was not confirmed from the DNA. TRBV8-2 is listed as a pseudogene. This CDR3 has 14 amino acids. The CDR3 DNA reads TGTGGCAACAGCTCTGGGCGAACTAACTATGGCTACACCTTC. Translated: CGNSSGRTNYGYTF.